The 6 T cell receptor beta chains reported below all come from one sample, sequenced in a study of T cell responses to AZD1222 COVID-19 vaccine. Libraries were prepared by immunoSEQ multiplex PCR; TCRdb keeps only in-frame clonotypes and omits some of them. The table lists roughly 180,000 clones, 90% of them singletons. Sequenced here: peripheral blood, sampled on day 0 of AZD1222 vaccination. These receptors all come from an adult in good health.

The chain couples TRBV30 to TRBJ1-2; no clear D. Germline V gene data show CDR1 as GTSNPN and CDR2 as SVGIG (reference sequence). There are 10 residues in the CDR3. V was trimmed by 3 bases and J by 6 bases, leaving 5 bases between them. CDR3 sequence reads: CAWRPHGYTF. CDR3 nucleotides: TGTGCCTGGAGACCGCATGGCTACACCTTC.

V and J are TRBV7-2 and TRBJ2-2, with 15 bases lining up with TRBD2. CDR1 and CDR2 from the germline V gene are SGHTA and FQGNSA. The CDR3 spans 19 residues. V trimming: 5 bases; J trimming: 4 bases; junction bases outside the gene matches: 11. CDR3 nucleotides: TGTGCCAGCAGCAAATGGACTAGCGGGGGGGCCGGGGTCACCGGGGAGCTGTTTTTT. Amino acids: CASSKWTSGGAGVTGELFF.

In nucleotides, the CDR3 is TGTGCCAGCAGTAAGGGGGACGATCAGCCCCAGCATTTT. Protein product: CASSKGDDQPQHF. This sequence joins TRBV6-5 and TRBJ1-5, with D maybe TRBD1 (6 bases). The V gene's germline CDR1 is MNHEY and CDR2 SVGAGI. The CDR3 is made up of 13 amino acids. V dropped 5 bases and J dropped 5 bases, with 10 bases sitting between them.

This rearrangement joins TRBV14 to TRBJ1-1; D is unclear. The CDR3 contains 11 residues. In germline, CDR1 is SGHDN, CDR2 FVKESK. V was clipped by 1 base and J by 7 bases, with 4 bases between them. DNA of the CDR3: TGTGCCAGCAGCCAAGGGCGTGAAGCTTTCTTT. As protein: CASSQGREAFF.

The rearrangement joins TRBV12-3 or TRBV12-4 to TRBJ1-5; no definite D call. The germline V and J ends were trimmed by 3 bases and 4 bases, with 4 bases remaining between them. The CDR3 length is 12 residues. In nucleotides, the CDR3 is TGTGCCAGCAGTTTCGGGAATCAGCCCCAGCATTTT. Its translation: CASSFGNQPQHF.

The chain has TRBV7-7 and TRBJ2-2; 9 nucleotides align to TRBD1. The CDR3 runs to 12 residues. CDR1 is SSHAT and CDR2 is FNYEAQ in the germline V gene (reference sequence). CDR3: CALQGAKGELFF. The CDR3 nucleotides read TGTGCTCTACAGGGGGCGAAAGGGGAGCTGTTTTTT.